One sample yielded the 24 T cell receptor beta chains listed below, sequenced in a study of T cell repertoires in cytomegalovirus infection. No cognate antigen is known for these TCRs. TCRdb used MiXCR to reprocess the reads, holding one entry per CDR3 protein. The repertoire includes approximately 50,000 distinct CDR3 sequences, 15% to 20% of them detected once, and roughly 78% sits in the top ten. The sample consisted of CD8+ T cells from cultured PBMCs, taken from culture after CMV antigen stimulation. Every receptor here comes from a human donor in good health (CMV status not recorded). Some clones in this sample may be carry-over from other donors' samples.

Comments on this clonotype: Given a much more abundant clone one base away, this may be a read error. The J gene is TRBJ2-5, the V gene TRBV6-5; maybe TRBD2 (5 bases). Trimming stripped 2 bases from V and 3 bases from J, with 10 bases between. From germline, CDR1 is MNHEY and CDR2 SVGAGI. The CDR3 totals 14 residues. The CDR3 DNA sequence: TGTGCCAGCAGTTACGAGGGCTCGGAAGAGACCCAGTACTTC. It encodes CASSYEGSEETQYF.

This chain uses TRBV11-2 with TRBJ2-1; D is uncertain. V lost 5 bases and J lost 7, with 3 bases in between. The germline V gene encodes CDR1 SGHAT and CDR2 FQNNGV. The CDR3 spans 10 residues. The CDR3: CASSGNEQFF. In DNA, the CDR3 is TGTGCCAGCAGCGGGAATGAGCAGTTCTTC. Based on the CDR3 plus reference TRBV11-2 and TRBJ2-1, the full variable domain is EAGVAQSPRYKIIEKRQSVAFWCNPISGHATLYWYQQILGQGPKLLIQFQNNGVVDDSQLPKDRFSAERLKGVDSTLKIQPAKLEDSAVYLCASSGNEQFFGPGTRLTVL.

The table lists this clonotype with many counts. The chain couples TRBV6-1 to TRBJ1-4; D ambiguous. This CDR3 contains 15 residues. Germline values: CDR1 MNHNS, CDR2 SASEGT. The V end was cut by 1 base, the J end by 7 bases, with 13 bases between. CDR3: CASSEDSSGSEKLFF. The CDR3 DNA follows: TGTGCCAGCAGTGAAGACTCCTCGGGGAGTGAAAAACTGTTTTTT.

This sequence joins TRBV12-3 or TRBV12-4 and TRBJ2-1; D ambiguous. V dropped 4 bases and J dropped 3 bases, with 7 bases sitting between them. CDR3 size: 13 residues. The CDR3 here is CASSWALYNEQFF. CDR3 nucleotide sequence: TGTGCCAGCAGTTGGGCCCTCTACAATGAGCAGTTCTTC.

This chain connects TRBV7-2 to TRBJ2-2, with 7 bases fitting TRBD1. V shed 4 bases, J shed 2 bases, and the junction held 10 bases outside the gene matches. Per germline, CDR1 SGHTA and CDR2 FQGNSA. This CDR3 comprises 17 residues. The CDR3 is CASSYQDRRLNTGELFF. DNA of the CDR3: TGTGCCAGCAGCTACCAGGACAGGCGGCTAAACACCGGGGAGCTGTTTTTT.

Only a few counts were recorded for this clonotype. The V gene is TRBV4-3, the J gene TRBJ1-5; 8 bases are shared with TRBD1. V shed 0 bases and J 1 base; nucleotides not matched to a gene: 2. The germline CDR1 and CDR2 sequences are LGHNA and YSLEER. The CDR3 loop spans 16 amino acids. In DNA form, the CDR3 reads TGCGCCAGCAGCCAAGACTGGACAGGGAGCAATCAGCCCCAGCATTTT. As protein: CASSQDWTGSNQPQHF.

This clonotype was detected a few times. The rearrangement uses TRBV4-3 and TRBJ1-1; TRBD1 might be the D (5 bases). Germline V lookup: CDR1 LGHNA, CDR2 YSLEER. The CDR3 has 13 amino acids. V lost 0 bases, J lost 6 bases, and 8 bases lay in between. The CDR3 DNA is TGCGCCAGCAGCCAAGATGGGGACGCTGAAGCTTTCTTT. This gives the protein CASSQDGDAEAFF.

This clonotype was observed a handful of times. The chain recombines TRBV7-9 with TRBJ2-3, with D unresolved. This CDR3 is 12 amino acids long. CDR1 and CDR2 (germline): SEHNR, FQNEAQ (reference sequence). V was cut by 6 bases and J by 2 bases, with 6 bases left in between. The DNA of the CDR3 is TGTGCCAGCAGTGTGGCCACAGATACGCAGTATTTT. Its protein product is CASSVATDTQYF.

The chain carries TRBV6-6 and TRBJ2-2, with D uncertain. Germline CDR1 is MNHNY and CDR2 is SVGAGI (reference sequence). The V and J ends lost 8 bases and 6 bases respectively, with 13 bases between them. The CDR3 contains 13 residues. The CDR3 DNA sequence: TGTGCCAGCTCGATAGTAGGAGCCGGGGAGCTGTTTTTT. Its protein is CASSIVGAGELFF.

This clonotype has a handful of counts. Here the CDR3 DNA reads TGTGCCAGCAGCCCGTTTCCTGCTAGCGGGGGGGAAGATCATACGCAGTATTTT. It specifies CASSPFPASGGEDHTQYF. V gene TRBV7-9 combines with J gene TRBJ2-3; 12 bases are shared with TRBD2. With V trimmed by 5 bases and J by 7 bases, 16 bases remained unmatched. This CDR3 contains 18 residues. The germline V gene encodes CDR1 SEHNR and CDR2 FQNEAQ (reference sequence).

The table lists this clonotype with a few counts. The chain employs TRBV7-8 and TRBJ1-5, with 10 bases matching TRBD1. The trim removed 3 bases at V and 6 bases at J, leaving 8 bases unmatched. CDR3 length: 16 amino acids. CDR1 and CDR2 from the germline V gene are SGHVS and FQNEAQ. The CDR3 loop is CASSLTGTGVGQPQHF. CDR3 nucleotides: TGTGCCAGCAGCTTGACCGGGACAGGGGTTGGTCAGCCCCAGCATTTT.

The chain employs TRBV7-2 and TRBJ2-1; 12 bases are a match to TRBD2. Germline V gene lookup returns CDR1 SGHTA and CDR2 FQGNSA. With V trimmed by 1 base and J by 5 bases, 15 bases remained unmatched. The CDR3 has 20 residues. The CDR3 DNA sequence: TGTGCCAGCAGCTTAGTTGGTCCTAGCGGGGGGGCGATTGACGACAATGAGCAGTTCTTC. Translation gives CASSLVGPSGGAIDDNEQFF.

This clonotype was observed a few times. The V call is TRBV4-2, the J call TRBJ1-5; maybe TRBD1 (6 bases). CDR3 length equals 14 residues. The V gene lost 0 bases and the J gene lost 7 bases, with 10 bases spanning the gap. Germline V gene data show CDR1 as LGHNA and CDR2 as YNFKEQ. CDR3 DNA: TGTGCCAGCAGCCAAGAACGGGGGGCCCAGCCCCAGCATTTT. It yields the protein CASSQERGAQPQHF.

This chain joins TRBV12-3 or TRBV12-4 and TRBJ2-1; 7 bases align to TRBD2. Trimming took 7 bases from V and 1 from J; bases not matched to a gene: 7. The CDR3 totals 15 residues. As DNA, the CDR3 is TGTGCCAGCACCCAAATGGGGGGGTCCTACAATGAGCAGTTCTTC. As protein: CASTQMGGSYNEQFF.

The genes are TRBV6-4 and TRBJ1-2; 8 bases match TRBD1. CDR3 length equals 15 residues. The ends lost 3 bases at V and 8 bases at J; junction bases unmatched: 11. The V gene's germline CDR1 is MRHNA and CDR2 SNTAGT. This chain's CDR3 is CASSEPGGLIKGYTF. CDR3 DNA sequence: TGTGCCAGCAGTGAACCAGGGGGCCTGATTAAGGGCTACACCTTC.

This sequence joins TRBV7-2 and TRBJ2-7; 9 bases align to TRBD2. This CDR3 has 14 residues. Germline CDR1 is SGHTA and CDR2 is FQGNSA. V shed 2 bases, J shed 4 bases, and the junction held 3 bases outside the gene matches. The CDR3 nucleotides read TGTGCCAGCAGCTTAAGTAGCGGGAGATACGAGCAGTACTTC. Protein: CASSLSSGRYEQYF.

This clonotype was detected a few times. The genes are TRBV5-6 and TRBJ2-7; D not resolved. Germline CDR1 is SGHDT and CDR2 is YYEEEE. V lost 1 base and J 4 bases, leaving 6 bases between the germline ends. CDR3 length equals 12 residues. The CDR3 sequence: CASSLMGYEQYF. CDR3 coding DNA: TGTGCCAGCAGCTTGATGGGGTACGAGCAGTACTTC. The whole variable domain, remainder taken from reference TRBV5-6 and TRBJ2-7, is DAGVTQSPTHLIKTRGQQVTLRCSPKSGHDTVSWYQQALGQGPQFIFQYYEEEERQRGNFPDRFSGHQFPNYSSELNVNALLLGDSALYLCASSLMGYEQYFGPGTRLTVT.

This chain connects TRBV6-2 or TRBV6-3 to TRBJ2-7; 10 positions agree with TRBD1. The V gene's germline CDR1 is MNHEY and CDR2 SVGEGT. The CDR3 is made up of 15 amino acids. V was clipped by 4 bases and J by 6 bases; unmatched bases: 9. This chain's CDR3 is CASSFLGQGKGEQYF. CDR3 in DNA: TGTGCCAGCAGTTTCTTGGGACAGGGGAAGGGCGAGCAGTACTTC.

The rearrangement uses TRBV6-2 or TRBV6-3 and TRBJ2-2, with a weak D call TRBD1 (6 bases). The V gene's germline CDR1 is MNHEY and CDR2 SVGEGT. V was clipped by 10 bases and J by 1 base, with 10 bases between them. There are 13 residues in the CDR3. The chain's CDR3 is CATLQGNTGELFF. The CDR3 DNA is TGTGCCACCCTACAGGGGAACACCGGGGAGCTGTTTTTT.

The V gene is TRBV12-5, the J gene TRBJ2-3; D gene ambiguous. Germline loops: CDR1 LGHNT, CDR2 FRNRAP. The CDR3 has 11 residues. V was clipped by 5 bases and J by 6 bases, with 6 bases between them. CDR3 in DNA: TGTGCTAGTGGTACCGCGGATACGCAGTATTTT. The encoded protein is CASGTADTQYF.

This clonotype has a handful of counts. The V call is TRBV12-3 or TRBV12-4, the J call TRBJ2-3; D uncertain. The CDR3 length is 13 residues. The germline V and J ends were trimmed by 3 bases and 4 bases, with 8 bases remaining between them. CDR3 protein: CASSLGLADTQYF. For the CDR3, the DNA is TGTGCCAGCAGTTTGGGGTTGGCAGATACGCAGTATTTT.

V gene TRBV7-9 combines with J gene TRBJ1-2; no clear D. V lost 4 bases, J lost 12 bases, and 6 bases lay in between. Per the germline V gene, CDR1 is SEHNR and CDR2 is FQNEAQ (reference sequence). This CDR3 contains 9 residues. The CDR3, as DNA: TGTGCCAGCAGCTCCTCCAACACCTTC. Translated: CASSSSNTF.

The rearrangement joins TRBV7-2 to TRBJ2-2; TRBD2 is a possible D gene (6 bases). Trimming shortened V by 8 bases and J by 4 bases, and 8 bases separated the two germline ends. This CDR3 contains 12 residues. Germline assignment: CDR1 SGHTA and CDR2 FQGNSA. CDR3 amino acids: CASRGFTGELFF. The CDR3 nucleotides are TGTGCCAGCCGGGGGTTCACCGGGGAGCTGTTTTTT.

The chain uses TRBV7-2 and TRBJ2-6, with a tentative D call TRBD1 (5 bases). CDR1 and CDR2 from the germline V gene are SGHTA and FQGNSA. Trimming cost V 2 bases and J 2 bases, with 13 bases left between them. The CDR3 is 17 residues long. DNA for the CDR3: TGTGCCAGCAGCTTAAACGGACAAATTGCTGGGGCCAACGTCCTGACTTTC. Its translation: CASSLNGQIAGANVLTF.